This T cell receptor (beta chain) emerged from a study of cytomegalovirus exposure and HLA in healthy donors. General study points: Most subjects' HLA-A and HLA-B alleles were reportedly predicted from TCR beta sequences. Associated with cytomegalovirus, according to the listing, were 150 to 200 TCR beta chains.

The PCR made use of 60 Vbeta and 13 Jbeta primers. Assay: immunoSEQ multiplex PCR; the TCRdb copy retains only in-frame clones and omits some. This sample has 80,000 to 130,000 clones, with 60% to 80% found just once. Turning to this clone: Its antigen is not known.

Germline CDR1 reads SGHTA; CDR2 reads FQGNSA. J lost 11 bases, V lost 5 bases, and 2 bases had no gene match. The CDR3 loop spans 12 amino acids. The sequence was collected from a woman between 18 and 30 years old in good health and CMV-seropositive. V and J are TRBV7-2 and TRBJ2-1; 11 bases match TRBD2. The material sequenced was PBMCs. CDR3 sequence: CASSGTSGQQFF. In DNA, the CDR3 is TGTGCCAGCAGCGGGACTAGCGGACAGCAGTTCTTC.